The 20 T cell receptor beta chains below were found in one sample sequenced in a study of STAT5B mutations in CD4+ large granular lymphocyte leukemia. Data came from immunoSEQ multiplex PCR; TCRdb stores just in-frame clones and leaves some out. Among about 9,600 clones, approximately 80% were seen once, and the ten largest hold roughly 62%. The sample was PBMCs. Source of these receptors: a man in his 60s with CD4+ T-cell large granular lymphocyte leukemia.

The chain employs TRBV27 and TRBJ2-3; 11 bases are shared with TRBD2. The CDR3 totals 18 residues. V gave up 8 bases and J gave up 1 base; unmatched junction bases: 14. The germline gives CDR1 MNHEY, CDR2 SMNVEV (reference sequence). Here the CDR3 DNA reads TGTGCCAGCGGGGATTGGCTAGCGGGAGGAGATGGCACAGATACGCAGTATTTT. It encodes CASGDWLAGGDGTDTQYF.

The chain carries TRBV5-1 and TRBJ2-1; unclear D gene. The CDR3 spans 16 residues. Germline V gene sequence: CDR1 SGHRS, CDR2 YFSETQ. The V end lost 0 bases, the J end lost 10 bases, and 20 bases lay between the germline ends. The CDR3 DNA follows: TGCGCCAGCAGCTTGGCTTTAGGGCGGACCCGGAGAGAGCAGTTCTTC. It encodes CASSLALGRTRREQFF.

The V and J genes are TRBV19 and TRBJ1-1; TRBD1 matches at 10 bases. Trimming removed 7 bases from V and 1 base from J; junction bases left unmatched: 6. The CDR3 is 15 amino acids. Germline loops: CDR1 LNHDA, CDR2 SQIVND (reference sequence). CDR3 DNA sequence: TGTGCCAGTAAGACAGGGGGCGTCGGGAACACTGAAGCTTTCTTT. Its translation: CASKTGGVGNTEAFF.

The gene calls are TRBV27 and TRBJ1-4, with 7 bases identical to TRBD1. Germline V lookup: CDR1 MNHEY, CDR2 SMNVEV (reference sequence). The CDR3 is made up of 14 amino acids. After removal of 5 bases from V and 11 bases from J, the junction contained 11 bases not matched to a gene. The CDR3 here is CASSLGTVGGKLFF. The CDR3 region has the DNA TGTGCCAGCAGTCTTGGGACAGTCGGCGGGAAACTGTTTTTT.

V and J are TRBV5-4 and TRBJ2-1; D uncertain. Germline loops: CDR1 SGHNT, CDR2 YYREEE (reference sequence). The CDR3 runs to 15 residues. V shed 0 bases and J shed 4 bases, with 11 bases lying between them. The CDR3 DNA reads TGTGCCAGCAGCTTGGTAGGTCCCGAATACAATGAGCAGTTCTTC. Translation: CASSLVGPEYNEQFF.

The V call is TRBV27, the J call TRBJ1-5; maybe TRBD1 (5 bases). The CDR3 contains 14 residues. CDR1 and CDR2 (germline): MNHEY, SMNVEV (reference sequence). Trimming shortened V by 1 base and J by 6 bases, and 10 bases separated the two germline ends. CDR3 in amino acids: CASSLFGGIQPQHF. The CDR3, as DNA: TGTGCCAGCAGTTTATTCGGGGGAATTCAGCCCCAGCATTTT.

This clone has a single count. V is TRBV11-2 and J is TRBJ1-2; no clear D. Germline V gene lookup returns CDR1 SGHAT and CDR2 FQNNGV. The CDR3 runs to 13 residues. Trimming pared 6 bases from V and 4 bases from J, leaving 12 bases between. CDR3 in amino acids: CASSLTGSYGYTF. The CDR3 nucleotides are TGTGCCAGCAGTCTCACGGGGTCCTATGGCTACACCTTC.

This chain joins TRBV29-1 and TRBJ1-2; a weak D match, TRBD1 (5 bases). Per germline, CDR1 SQVTM and CDR2 ANQGSEA. The CDR3 has 13 amino acids. For the CDR3, the DNA is TGCAGTGTGGCCCAGCGGGGCTCGGGAGGCTACACCTTC. Amino acids: CSVAQRGSGGYTF.

The chain uses TRBV5-5 and TRBJ2-5, with 8 bases matching TRBD2. The ends lost 0 bases at V and 1 base at J; junction bases unmatched: 2. The CDR3 sequence is 15 residues long. The germline V gene has CDR1 SGHKS and CDR2 YYEKEE (reference sequence). In nucleotides, the CDR3 is TGTGCCAGCAGCTTGGGACTAGCGATCCAAGAGACCCAGTACTTC. It is translated as CASSLGLAIQETQYF.

The rearrangement uses TRBV5-1 and TRBJ2-2; 14 bases are a match to TRBD2. V dropped 4 bases and J dropped 5; count of bases not matched to a gene: 7. Germline-derived CDR1 and CDR2 are SGHRS and YFSETQ. The CDR3 loop spans 17 amino acids. The DNA for the CDR3 is TGCGCCAGCAGCACGGGACTAGCGGGAGCGGGGACCGGGGAGCTGTTTTTT. It codes for CASSTGLAGAGTGELFF.

In regard to this clone: One junction end does not reproduce the germline sequence, and a read error may be involved. This chain links TRBV6-5 with TRBJ2-7; 7 nucleotides align to TRBD1. There are 15 residues in the CDR3. Germline lookup yields CDR1 MNHEY and CDR2 SVGAGI. The CDR3 nucleotides are TGTGCCAGCAGTGGTTCGACAGGGACCTCCAACGAGCAGTACTTC. It is translated as CASSGSTGTSNEQYF.

The chain recombines TRBV27 with TRBJ1-1, with a tentative D call TRBD1 (5 bases). CDR1 is MNHEY and CDR2 is SMNVEV in the germline V gene (reference sequence). The CDR3 sequence is 14 residues long. The V gene lost 5 bases and the J gene lost 7 bases, with 17 bases spanning the gap. The CDR3 here is CASSLGTFGGEAFF. The CDR3, as DNA: TGTGCCAGCAGTCTGGGGACGTTTGGGGGTGAAGCTTTCTTT.

This sequence joins TRBV6-4 and TRBJ2-2, with D possibly TRBD1 on 5 matching bases. V lost 0 bases and J lost 5, with 10 bases in between. This CDR3 comprises 15 residues. CDR1 is MRHNA and CDR2 is SNTAGT in the germline V gene. CDR3 loop: CASSDSVGDTGELFF. Written as DNA, the CDR3 is TGTGCCAGCAGTGACTCGGTAGGGGATACCGGGGAGCTGTTTTTT.

V and J are TRBV4-1 and TRBJ1-1; 8 bases are shared with TRBD1. The CDR3 length is 16 residues. The germline gives CDR1 MGHRA, CDR2 YSYEKL. Trimming took 2 bases from V and 1 from J; bases not matched to a gene: 6. The CDR3 DNA is TGCGCCAGCAGCCAACCATTCGACAGGGGGAACACTGAAGCTTTCTTT. This gives the protein CASSQPFDRGNTEAFF.

The chain carries TRBV19 and TRBJ2-5, with 8 bases aligning to TRBD1. This CDR3 is built from 15 residues. V shed 6 bases and J 3 bases; nucleotides not matched to a gene: 9. Germline CDR1 is LNHDA and CDR2 is SQIVND (reference sequence). CDR3 DNA sequence: TGTGCCAGTAGCCCCCCCGGGACAGGAAAAGAGACCCAGTACTTC. Its translation is CASSPPGTGKETQYF.

V usage is TRBV6-5 and J usage is TRBJ1-1; 8 positions agree with TRBD1. Germline V lookup: CDR1 MNHEY, CDR2 SVGAGI. J lost 4 bases, V lost 0 bases, and 7 bases had no gene match. This CDR3 contains 16 residues. This chain's CDR3 is CASSYSPGGMGTEAFF. Written as DNA, the CDR3 is TGTGCCAGCAGTTACTCGCCAGGGGGCATGGGCACTGAAGCTTTCTTT.

The chain links TRBV7-2 to TRBJ1-3; D not certain. There are 19 residues in the CDR3. The ends were cut back, 5 bases at V and 0 bases at J, with 23 bases in the middle. Germline V CDR1 and CDR2: SGHTA, FQGNSA. CDR3 sequence reads: CASSPGRGRVVYSGNTIYF. DNA for the CDR3: TGTGCCAGCAGCCCCGGGCGGGGAAGGGTGGTGTACTCTGGAAACACCATATATTTT.

V and J are TRBV7-3 and TRBJ2-7, with D possibly matching TRBD2 (6 bases). Germline lookup yields CDR1 SGHTA and CDR2 FQGTGA. This CDR3 has 13 residues. V lost 0 bases and J 7 bases, leaving 10 bases between the germline ends. The CDR3 region has the DNA TGTGCCAGCAGCTTAACCATCCGGGGGGAGCAGTACTTC. It specifies CASSLTIRGEQYF.

This chain uses TRBV5-1 with TRBJ2-7; D may be TRBD1 or TRBD2 (6 bases each). From germline, CDR1 is SGHRS and CDR2 YFSETQ. This CDR3 spans 15 amino acids. Trimming left V 0 bases short and J 1 base short, with 11 bases between. CDR3 coding DNA: TGCGCCAGCAGCTTGGTACAGGGACTGTCCTACGAGCAGTACTTC. Translating it yields CASSLVQGLSYEQYF.

The V and J genes are TRBV11-2 and TRBJ2-2; D call uncertain. The CDR3 sequence is 15 residues long. Germline lookup yields CDR1 SGHAT and CDR2 FQNNGV. The ends were cut back, 1 base at V and 2 bases at J, with 8 bases in the middle. The CDR3 region is CASSLAHINTGELFF. In DNA form, the CDR3 reads TGTGCCAGCAGCTTAGCCCACATTAACACCGGGGAGCTGTTTTTT. The variable domain in full, completed from reference TRBV11-2 and TRBJ2-2, reads EAGVAQSPRYKIIEKRQSVAFWCNPISGHATLYWYQQILGQGPKLLIQFQNNGVVDDSQLPKDRFSAERLKGVDSTLKIQPAKLEDSAVYLCASSLAHINTGELFFGEGSRLTVL.